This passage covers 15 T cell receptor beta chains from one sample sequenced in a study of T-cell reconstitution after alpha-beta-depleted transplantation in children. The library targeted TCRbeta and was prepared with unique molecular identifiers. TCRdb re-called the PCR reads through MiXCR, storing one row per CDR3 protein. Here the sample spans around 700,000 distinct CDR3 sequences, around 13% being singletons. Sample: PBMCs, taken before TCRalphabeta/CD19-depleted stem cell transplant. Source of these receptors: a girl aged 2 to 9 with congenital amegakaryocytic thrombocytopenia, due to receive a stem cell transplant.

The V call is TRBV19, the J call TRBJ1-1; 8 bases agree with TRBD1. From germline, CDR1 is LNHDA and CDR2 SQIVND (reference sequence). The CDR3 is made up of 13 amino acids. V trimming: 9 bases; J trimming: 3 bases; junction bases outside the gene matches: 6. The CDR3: CASSDRVYTEAFF. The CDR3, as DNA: TGTGCCAGCTCGGACAGGGTTTACACTGAAGCTTTCTTT.

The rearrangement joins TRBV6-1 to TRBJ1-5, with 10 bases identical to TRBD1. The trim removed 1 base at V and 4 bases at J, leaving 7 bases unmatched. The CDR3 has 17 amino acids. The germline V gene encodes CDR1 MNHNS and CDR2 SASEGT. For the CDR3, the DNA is TGTGCCAGCAGTGAAGGTTATACGGGACAGGGGAATCAGCCCCAGCATTTT. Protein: CASSEGYTGQGNQPQHF.

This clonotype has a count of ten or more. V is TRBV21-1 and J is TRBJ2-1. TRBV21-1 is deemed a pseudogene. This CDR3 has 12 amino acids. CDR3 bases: TGTGCCAGCAGCAAAGGGGGCAATGAGCAGTTCTTC. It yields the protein CASSKGGNEQFF.

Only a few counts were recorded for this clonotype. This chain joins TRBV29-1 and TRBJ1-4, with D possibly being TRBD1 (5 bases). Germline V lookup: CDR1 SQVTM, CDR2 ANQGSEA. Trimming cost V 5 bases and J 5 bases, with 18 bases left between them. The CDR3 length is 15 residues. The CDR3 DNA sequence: TGCAGCGTTCGGGGTGGGGGGACCCCCAATGAAAAACTGTTTTTT. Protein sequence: CSVRGGGTPNEKLFF.

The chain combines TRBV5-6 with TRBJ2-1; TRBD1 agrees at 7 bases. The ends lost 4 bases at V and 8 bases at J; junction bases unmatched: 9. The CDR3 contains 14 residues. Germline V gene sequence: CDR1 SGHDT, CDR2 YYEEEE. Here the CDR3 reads CASSALPTGDEQFF. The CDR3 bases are TGTGCCAGCAGCGCCCTTCCTACAGGGGATGAGCAGTTCTTC.

The DNA of the CDR3 is TGCGCCAGCAGCTTCTTTAAGCCTAGCACAGATACGCAGTATTTT. Amino acid sequence: CASSFFKPSTDTQYF. The chain uses TRBV5-1 and TRBJ2-3; D uncertain. V was shortened by 2 bases and J by 0 bases, with 10 bases between the two germline ends. Germline-derived CDR1 and CDR2 are SGHRS and YFSETQ. The length of the CDR3 is 15 residues.

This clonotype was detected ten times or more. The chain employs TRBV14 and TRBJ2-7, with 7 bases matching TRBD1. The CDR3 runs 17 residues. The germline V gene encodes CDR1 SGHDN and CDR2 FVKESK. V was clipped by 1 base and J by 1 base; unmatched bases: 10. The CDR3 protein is CASSQGSGTAGSYEQYF. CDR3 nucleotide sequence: TGTGCCAGCAGCCAAGGTTCCGGGACAGCAGGATCCTACGAGCAGTACTTC.

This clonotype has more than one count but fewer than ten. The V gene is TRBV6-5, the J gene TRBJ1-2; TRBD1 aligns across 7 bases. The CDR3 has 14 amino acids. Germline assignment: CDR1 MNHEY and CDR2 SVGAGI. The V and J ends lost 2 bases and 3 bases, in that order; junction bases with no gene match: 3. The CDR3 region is CASSYGQGDYGYTF. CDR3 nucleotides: TGTGCCAGCAGTTACGGGCAGGGGGACTATGGCTACACCTTC.

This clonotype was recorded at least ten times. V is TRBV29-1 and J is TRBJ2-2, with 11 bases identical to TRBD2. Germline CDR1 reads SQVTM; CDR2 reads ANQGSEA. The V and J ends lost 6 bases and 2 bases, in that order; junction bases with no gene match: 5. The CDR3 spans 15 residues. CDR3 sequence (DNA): TGCAGCGTCGGCGGGACTAGCGGAAACACCGGGGAGCTGTTTTTT. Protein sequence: CSVGGTSGNTGELFF.

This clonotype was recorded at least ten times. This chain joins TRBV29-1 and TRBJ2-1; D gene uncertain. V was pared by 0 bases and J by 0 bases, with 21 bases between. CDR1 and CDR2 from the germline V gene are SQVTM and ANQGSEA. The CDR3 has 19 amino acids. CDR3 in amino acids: CSVEDGDLTSNSSYNEQFF. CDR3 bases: TGCAGCGTTGAAGATGGAGACTTGACGTCGAACAGCTCCTACAATGAGCAGTTCTTC.

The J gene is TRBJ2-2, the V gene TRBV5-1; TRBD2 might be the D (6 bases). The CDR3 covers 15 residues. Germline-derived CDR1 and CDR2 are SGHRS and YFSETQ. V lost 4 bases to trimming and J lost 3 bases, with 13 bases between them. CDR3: CASSVGDSDTGELFF. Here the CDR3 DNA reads TGCGCCAGCAGCGTAGGGGACTCCGACACCGGGGAGCTGTTTTTT.

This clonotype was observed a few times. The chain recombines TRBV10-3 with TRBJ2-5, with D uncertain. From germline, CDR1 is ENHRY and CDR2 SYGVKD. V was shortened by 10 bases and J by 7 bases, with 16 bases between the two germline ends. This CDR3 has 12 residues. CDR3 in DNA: TGTGCCAGAGAACAAGAGCTGAGGACCCAGTACTTC. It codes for CAREQELRTQYF.

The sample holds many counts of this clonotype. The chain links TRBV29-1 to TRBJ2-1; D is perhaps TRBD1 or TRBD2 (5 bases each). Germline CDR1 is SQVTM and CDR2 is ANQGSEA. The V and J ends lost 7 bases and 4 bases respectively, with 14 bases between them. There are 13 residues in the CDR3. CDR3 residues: CSALDRNYNEQFF. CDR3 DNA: TGCAGCGCACTAGACAGAAATTACAATGAGCAGTTCTTC.

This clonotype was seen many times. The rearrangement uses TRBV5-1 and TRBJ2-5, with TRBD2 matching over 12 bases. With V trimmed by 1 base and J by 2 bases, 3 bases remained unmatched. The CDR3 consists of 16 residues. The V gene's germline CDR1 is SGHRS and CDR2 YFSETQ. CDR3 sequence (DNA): TGCGCCAGCAGCTTGTCGCTAGCGGGAGGGCAAGAGACCCAGTACTTC. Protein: CASSLSLAGGQETQYF.

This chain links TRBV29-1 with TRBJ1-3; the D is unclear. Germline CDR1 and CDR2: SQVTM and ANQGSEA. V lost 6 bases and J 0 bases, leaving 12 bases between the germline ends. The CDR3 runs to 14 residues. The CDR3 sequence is CSVETPSSGNTIYF. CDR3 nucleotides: TGCAGCGTCGAGACACCGAGCTCTGGAAACACCATATATTTT.